What follows describes a single T cell receptor (beta chain). V lost 3 bases, J lost 4 bases, and 9 bases lay in between. Per germline, CDR1 SQVTM and CDR2 ANQGSEA. This CDR3 contains 12 residues. This record comes from a study of regulatory T cells in long-lasting Graves disease. CDR3-region Arm-PCR and iRepertoire HTBI primers produced the TCR beta libraries. TCRdb independently ran MiXCR on the multiplex PCR reads; one entry per CDR3 protein. Of over 350,000 distinct CDR3 sequences in the sample, less than 25% are singletons; the top ten hold about a fifth. Time point specified: persistent/refractory GD, antithyroid drugs over 5 years with positive TRAb. PBMCs provided the RNA from which the TCR library was made.

Sample: peripheral blood mononuclear cells (PBMCs), taken when the disease was refractory, from a patient treated with antithyroid drugs. The receptor was isolated from a female donor with Graves disease. This sequence joins TRBV29-1 and TRBJ1-2; D is unclear. The DNA for the CDR3 is TGCAGCGTTGACCAAGGGTCCTATGGCTACACCTTC. It yields the protein CSVDQGSYGYTF.